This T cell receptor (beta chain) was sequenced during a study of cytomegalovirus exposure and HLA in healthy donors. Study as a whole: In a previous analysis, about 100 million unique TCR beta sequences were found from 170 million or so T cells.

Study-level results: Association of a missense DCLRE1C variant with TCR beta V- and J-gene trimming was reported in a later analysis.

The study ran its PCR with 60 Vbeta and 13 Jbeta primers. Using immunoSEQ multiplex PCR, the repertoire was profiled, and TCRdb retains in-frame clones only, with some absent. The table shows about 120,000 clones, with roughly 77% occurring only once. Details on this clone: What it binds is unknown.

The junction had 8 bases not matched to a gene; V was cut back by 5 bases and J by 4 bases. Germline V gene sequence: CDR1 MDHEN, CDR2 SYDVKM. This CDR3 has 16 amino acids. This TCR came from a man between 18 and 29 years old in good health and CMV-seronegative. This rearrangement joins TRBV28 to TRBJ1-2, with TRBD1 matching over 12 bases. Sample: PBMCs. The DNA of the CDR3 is TGTGCCAGCAGTGGGACAGGGGGCCTGATTCTCTATGGCTACACCTTC. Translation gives CASSGTGGLILYGYTF.